This T cell receptor beta chain was sequenced in a study of identical twins. This CDR3 is 14 amino acids long. V was clipped by 2 bases and J by 3 bases, with 11 bases between them. The germline gives CDR1 LGHNA, CDR2 YNFKEQ. As to this clonotype: The target antigen is unknown.

Study conclusions and caveats: Invariant T cells like MAIT and iNKT could partly confound the zero-insertion analyses.

With no exceptions, donors were healthy Caucasians. The cDNA had a unique molecular identifier and a template-switch universal primer site. TCRdb reanalysed the 5' RACE reads using MiXCR and keeps one entry per CDR3 protein. The sample shows 1.5 million to 2 million distinct CDR3 sequences, about 32% of them seen only once. The sample was cord blood. The receptor was isolated from a newborn girl in good health. The rearrangement joins TRBV4-2 to TRBJ2-7, with a possible D match to TRBD2 (6 bases). CDR3 residues: CASSQRGLGYEQYF. The CDR3 coding sequence is TGTGCCAGCAGCCAAAGGGGACTGGGCTACGAGCAGTACTTC.